The 17 T cell receptor beta chains below all came from one sample that was sequenced in a study of beta chain features in type 1 diabetes. The study reverse transcribed the entire isolated RNA, so it sequenced expressed TCRB transcripts. Only in-frame clones appear in the TCRdb table, and some are missing; sequencing was by immunoSEQ multiplex PCR. The sample records about 220,000 clones, around 9.9% being singletons. The specimen was central memory CD4+ T cells from blood. The receptor source for this set is a man younger than 30 in good health.

V is TRBV7-9 and J is TRBJ2-7; D uncertain. V lost 2 bases and J 3 bases, leaving 11 bases between the germline ends. The length of the CDR3 is 14 residues. Germline-derived CDR1 and CDR2 are SEHNR and FQNEAQ (reference sequence). The CDR3, as DNA: TGTGCCAGCAGCTTAAGTTTAACTGGCTACGAGCAGTACTTC. Protein: CASSLSLTGYEQYF. The whole variable domain, remainder taken from reference TRBV7-9 and TRBJ2-7, is DTGVSQNPRHKITKRGQNVTFRCDPISEHNRLYWYRQTLGQGPEFLTYFQNEAQLEKSRLLSDRFSAERPKGSFSTLEIQRTEQGDSAMYLCASSLSLTGYEQYFGPGTRLTVT.

In its sample, this clone was seen a few times. V and J are TRBV6-1 and TRBJ2-3; unclear D gene. CDR3 size: 14 residues. Per the germline V gene, CDR1 is MNHNS and CDR2 is SASEGT. Trimming pared 0 bases from V and 9 bases from J, leaving 13 bases between. The CDR3 protein is CASSEARSTRTQYF. CDR3 DNA sequence: TGTGCCAGCAGTGAAGCTAGGTCGACCAGGACGCAGTATTTT.

The chain links TRBV29-1 to TRBJ2-5, with no clear D. CDR3 size: 11 residues. Trimming removed 3 bases at V and 5 bases at J, with 7 bases between. Germline V gene lookup returns CDR1 SQVTM and CDR2 ANQGSEA. The CDR3, as DNA: TGCAGCGTTGACCCCGTGGAGACCCAGTACTTC. It specifies CSVDPVETQYF. Using reference TRBV29-1 and TRBJ2-5 for the parts outside the CDR3, the full variable domain is SAVISQKPSRDICQRGTSLTIQCQVDSQVTMMFWYRQQPGQSLTLIATANQGSEATYESGFVIDKFPISRPNLTFSTLTVSNMSPEDSSIYLCSVDPVETQYFGPGTRLLVL.

This clone was seen only a few times. V usage is TRBV18 and J usage is TRBJ1-2; 9 nucleotides agree with TRBD1. The CDR3 consists of 14 residues. V gave up 6 bases and J gave up 6 bases; unmatched junction bases: 8. Germline lookup yields CDR1 KGHSH and CDR2 LQKENI. The CDR3 reads CASSAGQGMNGYTF. The CDR3 DNA reads as TGTGCCAGCTCTGCCGGACAGGGGATGAATGGCTACACCTTC.

The CDR3 sequence: CSGYRDRGGYTF. The CDR3 DNA follows: TGCAGCGGATACCGGGACAGGGGTGGCTACACCTTC. The chain couples TRBV29-1 to TRBJ1-2; 10 bases line up with TRBD1. CDR1 is SQVTM and CDR2 is ANQGSEA in the germline V gene. The CDR3 covers 12 residues. V gave up 7 bases and J gave up 7 bases; unmatched junction bases: 6.

This chain uses TRBV7-8 with TRBJ2-1; D uncertain. V was shortened by 1 base and J by 9 bases, with 19 bases between the two germline ends. The CDR3 totals 16 residues. Germline values: CDR1 SGHVS, CDR2 FQNEAQ. CDR3 region: CASSLEGVLTLSEQFF. CDR3 DNA: TGTGCCAGCAGCTTAGAGGGTGTCCTTACGCTGAGTGAGCAGTTCTTC.

The V and J genes are TRBV10-3 and TRBJ2-7, with 7 bases matching TRBD2. This CDR3 spans 17 amino acids. CDR1 is ENHRY, CDR2 SYGVKD, per germline. Unmatched junction bases numbered 13, after V lost 5 bases and J lost 0 bases. The CDR3 region is CAISQYLGGSLSYEQYF. DNA of the CDR3: TGTGCCATCAGTCAGTATCTAGGCGGGAGCCTCTCCTACGAGCAGTACTTC.

The table lists this clone with a few counts. This sequence joins TRBV28 and TRBJ2-5; 7 positions match TRBD1. V was pared by 1 base and J by 4 bases, with 3 bases of the junction left unmatched. Per the germline V gene, CDR1 is MDHEN and CDR2 is SYDVKM. The CDR3 covers 14 residues. The CDR3 DNA reads TGTGCCAGCAGTTTATCGGCAGGGGGAGAGACCCAGTACTTC. It yields the protein CASSLSAGGETQYF.

Only a few counts were recorded for this clone. CDR3 in amino acids: CASSQVPGFYNEQFF. CDR3 sequence (DNA): TGTGCCAGCAGCCAAGTTCCGGGGTTCTACAATGAGCAGTTCTTC. The chain links TRBV14 to TRBJ2-1, with D possibly being TRBD2 (5 bases). The CDR3 is 15 amino acids. From germline, CDR1 is SGHDN and CDR2 FVKESK. V dropped 1 base and J dropped 3 bases, with 10 bases sitting between them.

This clone has just a few counts. At the DNA level, this CDR3 is encoded by other sequences in the same sample as well. The rearrangement uses TRBV28 and TRBJ2-7; D gene unclear. This CDR3 spans 13 amino acids. V was trimmed by 6 bases and J by 2 bases, leaving 11 bases between them. Germline V gene sequence: CDR1 MDHEN, CDR2 SYDVKM. CDR3 sequence: CASSPRPTYEQYF. In nucleotides, the CDR3 is TGTGCCAGCAGCCCCCGCCCCACCTACGAGCAGTACTTC.

This clone was seen a few times. The chain employs TRBV4-2 and TRBJ2-4, with 8 bases that match TRBD1. The CDR3 consists of 18 residues. Germline CDR1 reads LGHNA; CDR2 reads YNFKEQ. Losses at the gene ends were 1 base for V and 0 bases for J; bases not matched to a gene: 8. The CDR3 reads CASSQASTGGTAKNIQYF. The CDR3 DNA sequence: TGTGCCAGCAGCCAAGCTAGCACAGGGGGGACAGCCAAAAACATTCAGTACTTC.

This clone was recorded many times. The chain recombines TRBV4-1 with TRBJ2-5, with 11 bases fitting TRBD2. This CDR3 comprises 16 residues. Per the germline V gene, CDR1 is MGHRA and CDR2 is YSYEKL. Unmatched junction bases numbered 7, after V lost 4 bases and J lost 3 bases. The CDR3 loop reads CASSPDGTSGEETQYF. As DNA, the CDR3 is TGCGCCAGCAGCCCCGATGGGACTAGCGGAGAAGAGACCCAGTACTTC.

This chain links TRBV23-1 with TRBJ2-1; 7 bases agree with TRBD1. TRBV23-1 is flagged as an ORF with uncertain function. V trimming: 0 bases; J trimming: 0 bases; junction bases outside the gene matches: 11. The CDR3 runs to 19 residues. DNA for the CDR3: TGCGCCAGCAGTCAATCAGTCCCCGGACAGGCGAGCTCCTACAATGAGCAGTTCTTC. Encoded protein: CASSQSVPGQASSYNEQFF.

This clone was observed a few times. In the same sample, other DNA sequences code for this CDR3. The gene calls are TRBV7-2 and TRBJ2-5; D is uncertain. V lost 1 base and J lost 2, with 8 bases in between. Per germline, CDR1 SGHTA and CDR2 FQGNSA. This CDR3 is built from 14 residues. The CDR3 spells CASSLGARQETQYF. The CDR3 bases are TGTGCCAGCAGCTTAGGGGCCAGGCAAGAGACCCAGTACTTC.

In nucleotides, the CDR3 is TGCGCCAGCAGCCGAGGGTGGGGGAGTGAGCAGTTCTTC. It translates to CASSRGWGSEQFF. V and J are TRBV4-3 and TRBJ2-1; D possibly uses TRBD1 or TRBD2 (5 bases each). Per germline, CDR1 LGHNA and CDR2 YSLEER. This CDR3 has 13 residues. V shed 4 bases and J shed 9 bases, with 13 bases lying between them.

This clone was counted a few times. The J gene is TRBJ2-6, the V gene TRBV28; the D call may be TRBD1 or TRBD2 (5 bases each). The CDR3 contains 18 residues. Germline V gene sequence: CDR1 MDHEN, CDR2 SYDVKM. The ends were cut back, 4 bases at V and 4 bases at J, with 20 bases in the middle. DNA of the CDR3: TGTGCCAGCAGTTCCCCGGGACCGAGTATTCCCGGGGCCAACGTCCTGACTTTC. Translation: CASSSPGPSIPGANVLTF.

This clone showed up just a few times. The rearrangement joins TRBV4-3 to TRBJ2-1, with D possibly matching TRBD1 (5 bases). Trimming shortened V by 1 base and J by 1 base, and 8 bases separated the two germline ends. The CDR3 is 15 amino acids. CDR1 is LGHNA, CDR2 YSLEER, per germline. The CDR3 protein is CASSQVPGSYNEQFF. The CDR3 DNA follows: TGCGCCAGCAGCCAAGTTCCAGGGTCCTACAATGAGCAGTTCTTC.